A selection of T cell receptor beta chains follows, all from one sample in a study of cytomegalovirus exposure and HLA in healthy donors. Repertoires were generated with immunoSEQ multiplex PCR, while TCRdb's copy carries only in-frame clones and drops some. The repertoire holds some 120,000 clones, approximately 95% seen once, with about 1.7% in the top ten. The sequenced material came from PBMCs. The receptors stem from a man between 18 and 35 years old in good health and CMV-seronegative. CDR3s include the opening cysteine and the closing phenylalanine or tryptophan. D genes are given only for firm matches. Size values are once, few and many counts, or a class for expanded clones, and some rows have none.

>TRBJ1-1|few|TRBV5-6|.
TGTGCCAGCAGCTTGGCCATTTCAGGGAACACTGAAGCTTTCTTT
CASSLAISGNTEAFF
>TRBJ1-1|once|TRBV5-1|.
TGCGCCAGCAGCGGGGGAGGGATAAACACTGAAGCTTTCTTT
CASSGGGINTEAFF
>TRBJ2-3|.|TRBV28|TRBD2
TGTGCCAGCAGTTTACTAGCGGGAGTTTTTTTAGCGCAGTATTTT
CASSLLAGVFLAQYF
>TRBJ2-2|.|TRBV7-2|TRBD1
TGTGTCACCCGGGACAGGGCGAACACCGGGGAGCTGTTTTTT
CVTRDRANTGELFF
>TRBJ2-6|.|TRBV2|TRBD1
TGTGCCAGCAGCGTACAGGGGGCGCAGGGGGCCAACGTCCTGACTTTC
CASSVQGAQGANVLTF
>TRBJ2-1|.|TRBV18|TRBD2
TGTGCCAGCTCACCACCAGGAGCGGGAGGGTACAATGAGCAGTTCTTC
CASSPPGAGGYNEQFF
>TRBJ2-3|.|TRBV7-9|TRBD1
TGTGCCAGCAGCTCCTCCTATTTTCAGGGGGATACAGATACGCAGTATTTT
CASSSSYFQGDTDTQYF
>TRBJ1-1|.|TRBV4-2|.
TGTGCCAGCAGCCAAGACAGGGAGAACACTGAAGCTTTCTTT
CASSQDRENTEAFF
>TRBJ2-5|.|TRBV4-3|TRBD2
TGCGCCAGCAGCCAATACGGTGGGCGGACTAGCGGCGAGACCCAGTACTTC
CASSQYGGRTSGETQYF
>TRBJ1-1|.|TRBV7-3|.
TGTGCCAGCAGCTTAGGTTCAGGGGAAACTGAAGCTTTCTTT
CASSLGSGETEAFF
>TRBJ2-2|.|TRBV5-4|.
TGTGCCAGCAGCTCAGGACAAAGGCCCGGGGAGCTGTTTTTT
CASSSGQRPGELFF
>TRBJ1-1|.|TRBV18|TRBD1
TGTGCCAGCTCGCGAAAGACAGGGGCAACCCCAATGAACACTGAAGCTTTCTTT
CASSRKTGATPMNTEAFF
>TRBJ2-2|.|TRBV11-3|.
TGTGCCAGCAGCTCCTCAGGGAGGCCCTCGTTTTTT
CASSSSGRPSFF
>TRBJ2-7|.|TRBV4-2|TRBD2
TGTGCCAGCAGCCAGTCGCTAGCGGGAGACGCCTACGAGCAGTACTTC
CASSQSLAGDAYEQYF
>TRBJ2-7|.|TRBV6-6|.
TGTGCCAGCAGTTACGGCGCTGGCGGAGACTACGAGCAGTACTTC
CASSYGAGGDYEQYF
>TRBJ1-2|.|TRBV10-3|.
TGTGCCATCAGTGGTATTAGCAACTATGGCTACACCTTC
CAISGISNYGYTF
>TRBJ2-1|.|TRBV18|.
TGTGCCAGCTCACCGGCCCCGGGTAGTGAGCAGTTCTTC
CASSPAPGSEQFF
>TRBJ1-5|.|TRBV27|.
TGTGCCAGCAGTCTAGCCCCTCCCGCAGGTGAAAATGAGCCCCAGCATTTT
CASSLAPPAGENEPQHF
>TRBJ1-2|.|TRBV28|.
TGTGCCAGCAGTTTATTACAGGGACGGGTCTATGGCTACACCTTC
CASSLLQGRVYGYTF
>TRBJ2-7|.|TRBV30|TRBD1
TGTGCCTTGGACAGGTTGGACGAGCAGTACTTC
CALDRLDEQYF
>TRBJ1-2|few|TRBV28|TRBD1
TGTGCCAGCGGTACGACAGGGCGTAACTATGGCTACACCTTC
CASGTTGRNYGYTF
>TRBJ2-1|.|TRBV11-2|TRBD2
TGTGCCAGCAGCGTGGGAGCGGGATCCTACAATGAGCAGTTCTTC
CASSVGAGSYNEQFF
>TRBJ2-6|few|TRBV28|TRBD1
TGTGCCAGCAGTACCAGGGGGCCTGGGGCCAACGTCCTGACTTTC
CASSTRGPGANVLTF
>TRBJ1-2|.|TRBV9|.
TGTGCCAGCAGCGTAGGGGGCTTTACTAACTATGGCTACACCTTC
CASSVGGFTNYGYTF
>TRBJ1-2|.|TRBV7-6|TRBD1
TGTGCCAGCAGCGCCTTCCCGGGACAGGGGGCCGGCGGCTACACCTTC
CASSAFPGQGAGGYTF
>TRBJ2-7|.|TRBV25-1|TRBD2
TGTGCCAGCAGCTTAGCGGGAGACCGCTCCTACGAGCAGTACTTC
CASSLAGDRSYEQYF
>TRBJ2-1|.|TRBV28|.
TGTGCCAGCAGTCTCCGGTCGGCGAGGGAGCAGTTCTTC
CASSLRSAREQFF
>TRBJ2-5|.|TRBV7-2|TRBD1
TGTGCCAGCAGGTGGGACAGGGGGTCAGAGACCCAGTACTTC
CASRWDRGSETQYF
>TRBJ1-5|.|TRBV28|TRBD1
TGTGCCAGCAATTTCCGACAGGGGGCGCCCCTCAATCAGCCCCAGCATTTT
CASNFRQGAPLNQPQHF
>TRBJ1-2|.|TRBV6-5|TRBD1
TGTGCCAGCAGCTTGGACAGGGGATTGAACTATGGCTACACCTTC
CASSLDRGLNYGYTF
>TRBJ1-1|.|TRBV30|.
TGTGCCTGGAGTGTAAGTACGGGCACTGAAGCTTTCTTT
CAWSVSTGTEAFF
>TRBJ1-2|.|TRBV14|.
TGTGCCAGCAGCCATTCCTTCGGGACTGCTTATGGCTACACCTTC
CASSHSFGTAYGYTF
>TRBJ2-1|.|TRBV5-6|TRBD2
TGTGCCAGCAGCGAACCCCGGGAGGATCCCTACAATGAGCAGTTCTTC
CASSEPREDPYNEQFF
>TRBJ1-1|.|TRBV28|.
TGTGCCAGCAGTTTAATCGGGAGGGATGACACTGAAGCTTTCTTT
CASSLIGRDDTEAFF
>TRBJ2-1|.|TRBV5-1|.
TGCGCCAGCAGCTTCCCGGGGGATGAGCAGTTCTTC
CASSFPGDEQFF